The present entry profiles one T cell receptor beta chain with its context. This sample is part of a study of identical twins. The CDR3 loop spans 16 amino acids. The germline CDR1 and CDR2 sequences are DFQATT and SNEGSKA (reference sequence). TCRdb used MiXCR to reprocess the 5' RACE reads, holding one entry per CDR3 protein. The sample lists roughly 500,000 distinct CDR3 sequences; approximately 22% were seen once. Another study also made use of these data, one on T cells expressing NK-cell markers.

The chain employs TRBV20-1 and TRBJ2-2, with D possibly matching TRBD1 (6 bases). Specimen: CD4+ T cells sorted from blood. The TCR comes from a woman aged 18-29 years in good health. CDR3 nucleotide sequence: TGCAGCGCCAGGGGCCCGGCTCCGGGGAACACCGGGGAGCTGTTTTTT. This sequence encodes CSARGPAPGNTGELFF.